This T cell receptor (beta chain) was retrieved from a study of blood T cell repertoires in COVID-19. The CDR3 consists of 11 residues. Germline-derived CDR1 and CDR2 are LGHDT and YNNKEL (reference sequence). Authors' data handling: Reference gene primer amplification gave estimated nucleated cell counts. Profiling relied on immunoSEQ multiplex PCR, and the TCRdb table lists in-frame clones only, not all of them. That table is the source of V, J and clone size, and D and trimming were worked out from the DNA. The sample contains about 390,000 clones, more than 75% of which appear only once. A note on this clone: At one of its ends the junction is not consistent with the germline gene, which may arise from a read error.

The V and J genes are TRBV3-1 (or the pseudogene TRBV3-2) and TRBJ2-1, with D tentatively TRBD1 (6 bases). Sample: peripheral blood. The clonotype comes from a woman aged 60-70 years with COVID-19, enrolled during active disease. The CDR3 DNA is TGTGCCAGCACCCAACAGGGAGAGCAGTTCTTC. It specifies CASTQQGEQFF.